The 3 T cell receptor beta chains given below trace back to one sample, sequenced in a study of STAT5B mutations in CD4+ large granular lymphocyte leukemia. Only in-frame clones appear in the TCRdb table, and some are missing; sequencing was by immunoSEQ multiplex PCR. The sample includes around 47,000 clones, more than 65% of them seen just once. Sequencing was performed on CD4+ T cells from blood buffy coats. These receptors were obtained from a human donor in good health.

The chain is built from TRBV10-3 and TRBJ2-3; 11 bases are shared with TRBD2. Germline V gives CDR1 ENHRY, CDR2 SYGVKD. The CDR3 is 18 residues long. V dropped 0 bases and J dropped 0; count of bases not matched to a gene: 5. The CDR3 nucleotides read TGTGCCATCAGTGAGTCACTAGCGGGAGTATTTAGCACAGATACGCAGTATTTT. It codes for CAISESLAGVFSTDTQYF.

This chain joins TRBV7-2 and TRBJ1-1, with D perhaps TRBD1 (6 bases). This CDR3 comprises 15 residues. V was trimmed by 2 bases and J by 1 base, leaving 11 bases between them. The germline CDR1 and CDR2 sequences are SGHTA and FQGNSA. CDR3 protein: CASSLFSGENTEAFF. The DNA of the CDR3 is TGTGCCAGCAGCTTATTTTCAGGGGAGAACACTGAAGCTTTCTTT.

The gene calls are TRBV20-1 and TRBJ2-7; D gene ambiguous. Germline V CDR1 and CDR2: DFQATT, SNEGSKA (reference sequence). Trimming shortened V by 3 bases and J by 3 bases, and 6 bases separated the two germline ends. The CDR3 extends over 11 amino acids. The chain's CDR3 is CSASIGYEQYF. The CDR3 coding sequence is TGCAGTGCTAGCATTGGCTACGAGCAGTACTTC.